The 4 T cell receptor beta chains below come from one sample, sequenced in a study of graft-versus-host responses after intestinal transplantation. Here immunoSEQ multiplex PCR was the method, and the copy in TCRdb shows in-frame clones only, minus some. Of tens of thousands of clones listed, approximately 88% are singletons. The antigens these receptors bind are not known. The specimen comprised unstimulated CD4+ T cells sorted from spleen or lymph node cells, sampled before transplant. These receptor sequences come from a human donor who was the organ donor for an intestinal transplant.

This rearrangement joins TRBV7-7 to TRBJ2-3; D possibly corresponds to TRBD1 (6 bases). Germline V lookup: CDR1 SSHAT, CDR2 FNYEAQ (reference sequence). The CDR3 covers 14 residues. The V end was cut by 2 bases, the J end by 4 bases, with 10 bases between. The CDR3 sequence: CASSLSRGADTQYF. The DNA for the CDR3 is TGTGCCAGCAGCTTATCCAGGGGTGCAGATACGCAGTATTTT.

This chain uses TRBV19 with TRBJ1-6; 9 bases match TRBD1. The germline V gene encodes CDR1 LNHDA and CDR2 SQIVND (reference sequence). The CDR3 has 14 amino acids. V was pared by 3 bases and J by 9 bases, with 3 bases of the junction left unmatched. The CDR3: CASSIGTGPSPLHF. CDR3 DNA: TGTGCCAGTAGTATTGGGACAGGGCCTTCACCCCTCCACTTT. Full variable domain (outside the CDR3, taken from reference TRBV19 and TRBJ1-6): DGGITQSPKYLFRKEGQNVTLSCEQNLNHDAMYWYRQDPGQGLRLIYYSQIVNDFQKGDIAEGYSVSREKKESFPLTVTSAQKNPTAFYLCASSIGTGPSPLHFGNGTRLTVT.

The CDR3: CASSYSGTSSGNTIYF. DNA for the CDR3: TGTGCCAGCAGTTACTCGGGAACGAGCTCTGGAAACACCATATATTTT. This chain uses TRBV6-5 with TRBJ1-3; D ambiguous. This CDR3 spans 16 amino acids. Trimming removed 0 bases from V and 0 bases from J, with 9 bases in between. Germline V gene data show CDR1 as MNHEY and CDR2 as SVGAGI.

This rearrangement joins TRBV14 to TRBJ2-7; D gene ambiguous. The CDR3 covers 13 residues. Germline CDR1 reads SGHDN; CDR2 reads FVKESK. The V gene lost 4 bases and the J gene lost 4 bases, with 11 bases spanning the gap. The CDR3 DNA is TGTGCCAGCAGCCTTAAGTCCACTTACGAGCAGTACTTC. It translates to CASSLKSTYEQYF.